The clone carrying this T cell receptor beta chain was picked up a small number of times. Its matching antigen is unknown. TCRdb fed the 5' RACE reads into MiXCR, producing one record per CDR3 protein. There are over 350,000 distinct CDR3 sequences in the sample; approximately 16% occur only once, and roughly 21% lies in the top ten. This record belongs to a study of T-cell memory formation after mild COVID-19. Findings and limits, study-wide: Certain responding clones were present in pre-infection memory, suggesting participation of cross-reactive memory. Later expanders leaned CD4+, whereas day 15 to 85 contracting clones were balanced CD4/CD8. Researchers report contracting CD4+ clones mostly in CM and EM, with CD8+ clones in EMRA.

The CDR3 is 15 residues long. Germline V gene lookup returns CDR1 SGHRS and CDR2 YFSETQ. Trimming pared 3 bases from V and 2 bases from J, leaving 13 bases between. The rearrangement joins TRBV5-1 to TRBJ2-3; the D gene is possibly TRBD1 (5 bases). The sample comprised PBMCs or a T cell subset sorted from them (not recorded which). This clonotype was obtained from a man aged 18 to 30 who had mild COVID-19 (a few samples of this study predate the infection). Cell type and time point are not known. The CDR3 DNA reads as TGCGCCAGCAGCTCGGGTGGACAAGTCACAGATACGCAGTATTTT. Amino acid sequence: CASSSGGQVTDTQYF.